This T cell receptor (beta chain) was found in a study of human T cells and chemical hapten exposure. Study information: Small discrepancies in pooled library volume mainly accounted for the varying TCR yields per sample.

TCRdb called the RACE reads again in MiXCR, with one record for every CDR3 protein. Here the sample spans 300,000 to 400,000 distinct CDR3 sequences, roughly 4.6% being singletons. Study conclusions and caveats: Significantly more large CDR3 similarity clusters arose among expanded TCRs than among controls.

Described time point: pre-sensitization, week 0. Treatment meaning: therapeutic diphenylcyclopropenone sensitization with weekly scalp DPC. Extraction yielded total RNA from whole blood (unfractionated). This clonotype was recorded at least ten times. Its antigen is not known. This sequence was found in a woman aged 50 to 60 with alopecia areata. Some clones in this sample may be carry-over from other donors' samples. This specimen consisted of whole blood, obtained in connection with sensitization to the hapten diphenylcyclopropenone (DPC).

The chain's CDR3 is CASSLARDRGLSGANVLTF. The CDR3, as DNA: TGTGCCAGCAGCTTGGCCCGGGACAGGGGGCTTTCTGGGGCCAACGTCCTGACTTTC. The chain recombines TRBV7-2 with TRBJ2-6; TRBD1 matches at 12 bases. Trimming removed 3 bases from V and 1 base from J; junction bases left unmatched: 7. The CDR3 has 19 amino acids. The V gene's germline CDR1 is SGHTA and CDR2 FQGNSA.